These 29 T cell receptor beta chains originate from one sample sequenced in a study of blood T cell repertoires in COVID-19. The table came from immunoSEQ multiplex PCR; TCRdb's copy has only in-frame clones and leaves some out. Of around 400,000 clones in the sample, approximately 87% were seen once. Sequencing was done on a sample of peripheral blood. The source of these receptors is a woman aged 55 to 70 with COVID-19, enrolled during active disease.

This chain links TRBV18 with TRBJ1-5; 9 bases are shared with TRBD1. Per germline, CDR1 KGHSH and CDR2 LQKENI. The CDR3 totals 14 residues. Germline trimming cut 10 bases from V and 4 bases from J; bases unmatched to any gene: 8. The CDR3, as DNA: TGTGCCACCCGAGATGGACAGGGGAATCAGCCCCAGCATTTT. It yields the protein CATRDGQGNQPQHF.

The rearrangement uses TRBV6-5 and TRBJ2-2; D may be TRBD2 (6 bases). Germline assignment: CDR1 MNHEY and CDR2 SVGAGI. This CDR3 region has 15 residues. Trimming cost V 6 bases and J 4 bases, with 15 bases left between them. CDR3 sequence: CASSSSRGGTGELFF. CDR3 in DNA: TGTGCCAGCAGCTCGTCCCGGGGAGGCACCGGGGAGCTGTTTTTT.

V is TRBV10-3 and J is TRBJ2-7, with a tentative D call TRBD1 (5 bases). Germline-derived CDR1 and CDR2 are ENHRY and SYGVKD. This CDR3 spans 15 amino acids. V shed 3 bases and J shed 4 bases, with 16 bases lying between them. DNA for the CDR3: TGTGCCATCAGTGACGCCAGGACACCGTCGTACGAGCAGTACTTC. This translates into CAISDARTPSYEQYF.

Written as DNA, the CDR3 is TGTGCCACCAGCAGTGACTTCCGGACAGGGGAGAATCAGCCCCAGCATTTT. It specifies CATSSDFRTGENQPQHF. This chain uses TRBV15 with TRBJ1-5, with 9 bases that match TRBD1. The CDR3 has 17 residues. The V gene end was trimmed by 3 bases and the J gene end by 4 bases; junction bases not matched to a gene: 10. Germline assignment: CDR1 LNHNV and CDR2 YYDKDF (reference sequence). The whole variable domain, remainder taken from reference TRBV15 and TRBJ1-5, is DAMVIQNPRYQVTQFGKPVTLSCSQTLNHNVMYWYQQKSSQAPKLLFHYYDKDFNNEADTPDNFQSRRPNTSFCFLDIRSPGLGDTAMYLCATSSDFRTGENQPQHFGDGTRLSIL.

This clone occurred many times. The rearrangement uses TRBV7-9 and TRBJ2-1; 9 bases fit TRBD2. The CDR3 totals 16 residues. The J segment lost 7 bases and the V segment lost 5 bases, leaving 12 bases of the junction unmatched. Germline CDR1 SEHNR, CDR2 FQNEAQ (reference sequence). DNA for the CDR3: TGTGCCAGCAGCCCGATGAGCGGGGGGTCGGGGAATGAGCAGTTCTTC. Translating gives CASSPMSGGSGNEQFF.

In the case of this clone: In the same sample, other DNA sequences code for this CDR3. The chain uses TRBV5-4 and TRBJ1-3; D may be TRBD1 (6 bases). The V gene's germline CDR1 is SGHNT and CDR2 YYREEE (reference sequence). V gave up 4 bases and J gave up 4 bases, with 12 bases separating them. The CDR3 covers 14 residues. CDR3 bases: TGTGCCAGCAGCCTGATGGGGGCCGGAAACACCATATATTTT. Protein: CASSLMGAGNTIYF.

The chain recombines TRBV4-1 with TRBJ1-2, with 10 bases fitting TRBD1. V lost 0 bases, J lost 8 bases, and 6 bases stayed unmatched. The CDR3 is 15 amino acids. The germline V gene has CDR1 MGHRA and CDR2 YSYEKL. This CDR3 is CASSQDGTGVVGYTF. The DNA of the CDR3 is TGCGCCAGCAGCCAAGACGGGACAGGGGTCGTGGGCTACACCTTC.

The rearrangement links TRBV6-5 to TRBJ1-2; D not certain. V was clipped by 2 bases and J by 5 bases, with 12 bases between them. This CDR3 comprises 14 residues. Germline CDR1 and CDR2: MNHEY and SVGAGI. CDR3 nucleotide sequence: TGTGCCAGCAGTTACCAAAAACAGAATTATGGCTACACCTTC. Translating gives CASSYQKQNYGYTF.

The chain joins TRBV2 to TRBJ1-5; a weak D match, TRBD1 (6 bases). CDR3 size: 15 residues. Trimming cost V 5 bases and J 4 bases, with 15 bases left between them. Germline assignment: CDR1 SNHLY and CDR2 FYNNEI. In DNA, the CDR3 is TGTGCCAGCAGTCAGGGGAACACCGCGAATCAGCCCCAGCATTTT. The encoded protein is CASSQGNTANQPQHF.

This clone was seen just once. The chain couples TRBV19 to TRBJ1-1; 8 nucleotides agree with TRBD1. The CDR3 extends over 15 amino acids. V lost 6 bases, J lost 0 bases, and 6 bases stayed unmatched. The germline V gene encodes CDR1 LNHDA and CDR2 SQIVND (reference sequence). The CDR3 protein is CASSWTGQMNTEAFF. The CDR3 DNA sequence: TGTGCCAGTAGCTGGACAGGGCAAATGAACACTGAAGCTTTCTTT.

This chain joins TRBV12-3 or TRBV12-4 and TRBJ1-6; D is unclear. The CDR3 has 12 amino acids. V was shortened by 6 bases and J by 9 bases, with 9 bases between the two germline ends. The CDR3 protein is CASRREFSPLHF. The CDR3 DNA follows: TGTGCCAGCAGGCGGGAGTTTTCACCCCTCCACTTT.

This chain connects TRBV18 to TRBJ1-1, with TRBD1 matching over 8 bases. The CDR3 spans 15 residues. The V and J ends lost 6 bases and 1 base, in that order; junction bases with no gene match: 7. CDR1 is KGHSH and CDR2 is LQKENI in the germline V gene. In DNA, the CDR3 is TGTGCCAGCTCGCGACAGGGACAGGAGAACACTGAAGCTTTCTTT. It encodes CASSRQGQENTEAFF. Filled out from reference TRBV18 and TRBJ1-1, the complete variable domain reads NAGVMQNPRHLVRRRGQEARLRCSPMKGHSHVYWYRQLPEEGLKFMVYLQKENIIDESGMPKERFSAEFPKEGPSILRIQQVVRGDSAAYFCASSRQGQENTEAFFGQGTRLTVV.

The J gene is TRBJ1-5, the V gene TRBV6-6; 9 bases match TRBD1. The germline CDR1 and CDR2 sequences are MNHNY and SVGAGI (reference sequence). V lost 5 bases to trimming and J lost 4 bases; unmatched junction nucleotides: 15. This CDR3 comprises 18 residues. DNA for the CDR3: TGTGCCAGCAGTCGCCGACCGGGACAGGGATTAGGGAATCAGCCCCAGCATTTT. It is translated as CASSRRPGQGLGNQPQHF.

The chain uses TRBV5-1 and TRBJ2-1; 13 nucleotides agree with TRBD2. From germline, CDR1 is SGHRS and CDR2 YFSETQ. The CDR3 extends over 17 amino acids. J was trimmed by 8 bases and V by 1 base; bases with no gene match: 9. The DNA of the CDR3 is TGCGCCAGCAGCTTGCCCGGACTAGCGGGGGCCACCGATGAGCAGTTCTTC. This encodes CASSLPGLAGATDEQFF.

The chain employs TRBV28 and TRBJ2-1; TRBD2 might be the D (7 bases). Trimming pared 6 bases from V and 3 bases from J, leaving 12 bases between. The CDR3 loop spans 14 amino acids. CDR1 MDHEN and CDR2 SYDVKM come from the germline V gene. The CDR3 DNA follows: TGTGCCAGCAGCAGCGGGACATACTACAATGAGCAGTTCTTC. The encoded protein is CASSSGTYYNEQFF.

The chain recombines TRBV19 with TRBJ1-1, with D uncertain. Germline values: CDR1 LNHDA, CDR2 SQIVND (reference sequence). This CDR3 is 15 amino acids long. Trimming took off 3 bases at V and 0 bases at J, with 11 bases between the two ends. As DNA, the CDR3 is TGTGCCAGTAGTATTTCCGTCAGGATGAACACTGAAGCTTTCTTT. This codes for CASSISVRMNTEAFF. Using reference TRBV19 and TRBJ1-1 for the parts outside the CDR3, the full variable domain is DGGITQSPKYLFRKEGQNVTLSCEQNLNHDAMYWYRQDPGQGLRLIYYSQIVNDFQKGDIAEGYSVSREKKESFPLTVTSAQKNPTAFYLCASSISVRMNTEAFFGQGTRLTVV.

The chain recombines TRBV5-1 with TRBJ2-5; 12 positions agree with TRBD2. Unmatched junction bases numbered 9, after V lost 7 bases and J lost 5 bases. The CDR3 loop spans 15 amino acids. The germline V gene encodes CDR1 SGHRS and CDR2 YFSETQ. The CDR3 DNA reads as TGCGCCAGCGCTAGCGGGGGGGCCGGTCGGGAGACCCAGTACTTC. Amino acid sequence: CASASGGAGRETQYF.

V and J are TRBV9 and TRBJ1-2; possible D gene TRBD1, 5 bases. Germline V lookup: CDR1 SGDLS, CDR2 YYNGEE. CDR3 length: 13 amino acids. Trimming took off 4 bases at V and 8 bases at J, with 15 bases between the two ends. CDR3 in amino acids: CASSLSGERGYTF. The CDR3 DNA is TGTGCCAGCAGCCTTTCGGGGGAACGGGGCTACACCTTC.

This clone was detected only a few times. The chain combines TRBV2 with TRBJ2-1; possibly TRBD1 for D (6 bases). From germline, CDR1 is SNHLY and CDR2 FYNNEI. The CDR3 has 16 amino acids. Trimming removed 7 bases at V and 3 bases at J, with 19 bases between. The CDR3 region is CASTKGRGIGYNEQFF. The CDR3 nucleotides are TGTGCCAGCACCAAAGGAAGGGGGATCGGCTACAATGAGCAGTTCTTC. The variable domain in full, completed from reference TRBV2 and TRBJ2-1, reads EPEVTQTPSHQVTQMGQEVILRCVPISNHLYFYWYRQILGQKVEFLVSFYNNEISEKSEIFDDQFSVERPDGSNFTLKIRSTKLEDSAMYFCASTKGRGIGYNEQFFGPGTRLTVL.

This chain connects TRBV9 to TRBJ2-4; 8 positions agree with TRBD1. This CDR3 spans 14 amino acids. V shed 4 bases, J shed 8 bases, and the junction held 8 bases outside the gene matches. Germline V gene sequence: CDR1 SGDLS, CDR2 YYNGEE. The CDR3: CASSPRAGGDIQYF. The DNA for the CDR3 is TGTGCCAGCAGCCCGCGCGCAGGGGGCGACATTCAGTACTTC.

CDR3 bases: TGTGCCAGCCCACGAGAGGGACTAAACTCGCCCGCGAACACCGGGGAGCTGTTTTTT. Its protein is CASPREGLNSPANTGELFF. The gene calls are TRBV11-2 and TRBJ2-2; 7 bases are shared with TRBD2. V was clipped by 8 bases and J by 0 bases; unmatched bases: 18. From germline, CDR1 is SGHAT and CDR2 FQNNGV. The CDR3 contains 19 residues.

This sequence joins TRBV18 and TRBJ2-7, with 13 positions matching TRBD2. J was trimmed by 2 bases and V by 4 bases; bases with no gene match: 2. The CDR3 contains 15 residues. Germline CDR1 reads KGHSH; CDR2 reads LQKENI. The CDR3 coding sequence is TGTGCCAGCTCACGGGGACTAGCGGGGCCCTACGAGCAGTACTTC. Translating gives CASSRGLAGPYEQYF.

This chain joins TRBV28 and TRBJ2-2, with D perhaps TRBD2 (6 bases). Per germline, CDR1 MDHEN and CDR2 SYDVKM. With 10 bases removed from V and 5 bases from J, the gap between germline ends came to 8 bases. The CDR3 is 11 residues long. The CDR3 here is CATGVTGELFF. CDR3 DNA sequence: TGTGCCACGGGAGTGACCGGGGAGCTGTTTTTT.

This clone was counted once. The CDR3 DNA sequence: TGTGCCAGCAGTTCCGGGACAGGGCCGAACACTGAAGCTTTCTTT. This encodes CASSSGTGPNTEAFF. The chain is built from TRBV6-5 and TRBJ1-1; 9 positions match TRBD1. Germline V gene sequence: CDR1 MNHEY, CDR2 SVGAGI. V gave up 4 bases and J gave up 1 base; unmatched junction bases: 4. This CDR3 spans 15 amino acids.

The sample holds a few counts of this clone. Other DNA variants within this sample encode the same CDR3. The genes are TRBV14 and TRBJ1-2; D call uncertain. V dropped 1 base and J dropped 2 bases, with 5 bases sitting between them. CDR3 length: 13 amino acids. Germline CDR1 is SGHDN and CDR2 is FVKESK. CDR3 bases: TGTGCCAGCAGCCAAGTTCGGAACTATGGCTACACCTTC. Translation: CASSQVRNYGYTF.

This clone was detected once. The gene calls are TRBV29-1 and TRBJ2-7; D possibly corresponds to TRBD1 (5 bases). The germline V gene encodes CDR1 SQVTM and CDR2 ANQGSEA. V dropped 3 bases and J dropped 2 bases, with 8 bases sitting between them. This CDR3 spans 12 amino acids. The CDR3 sequence is CSVEGRAYEQYF. DNA of the CDR3: TGCAGCGTTGAGGGCAGGGCCTACGAGCAGTACTTC.

With regard to this clone: One end of the junction varies from germline; a read error may be responsible. The chain has TRBV7-3 and TRBJ2-1; weak D call: TRBD2 (6 bases). The CDR3 totals 16 residues. The germline V gene encodes CDR1 SGHTA and CDR2 FQGTGA. The CDR3 DNA reads as TGTGCCAGCAGCCCGCAGGGCGGGACGTCCTTCAATGAGCAGTTCTTC. It yields the protein CASSPQGGTSFNEQFF.

The chain joins TRBV11-2 to TRBJ2-1, with D maybe TRBD2 (6 bases). There are 16 residues in the CDR3. Germline assignment: CDR1 SGHAT and CDR2 FQNNGV. With 4 bases removed from V and 2 bases from J, the gap between germline ends came to 15 bases. CDR3 DNA sequence: TGTGCCAGCAGCTCGAAATGGGGGGACCCCTACAATGAGCAGTTCTTC. Protein product: CASSSKWGDPYNEQFF.

This rearrangement joins TRBV15 to TRBJ2-3; TRBD1 is a possible D gene (5 bases). Between the trimmed V and J ends, which lost 0 bases and 4 bases, there was a span of 8 bases. The CDR3 consists of 14 residues. Per germline, CDR1 LNHNV and CDR2 YYDKDF (reference sequence). DNA for the CDR3: TGTGCCACCAGCAGAGATAGGGGCGCAGATACGCAGTATTTT. Translating gives CATSRDRGADTQYF.